Shown below are 19 T cell receptor beta chains from a single sample sequenced in a study of CD8+CD57+ T cells in acquired aplastic anemia. Profiling that covered TCR beta VDJ and CDR3 relied on genomic DNA as its template. TCRdb passed the reads through MiXCR, listing each CDR3 protein once. The sample shows some 150,000 distinct CDR3 sequences, roughly 40% of them seen only once. Sequencing used sorted CD4+, CD8+, or CD8+CD57+ T cells (not recorded which) from PBMCs. The receptors were sampled from a human donor in good health, serving as a control.

The chain carries TRBV20-1 and TRBJ1-5; 8 bases match TRBD1. Germline lookup yields CDR1 DFQATT and CDR2 SNEGSKA (reference sequence). Germline trimming cut 0 bases from V and 3 bases from J; bases unmatched to any gene: 7. CDR3 length equals 16 residues. CDR3 bases: TGCAGTGCTAGAGATCCCCAGGGGGCGGTCAATCAGCCCCAGCATTTT. It is translated as CSARDPQGAVNQPQHF.

This clonotype appeared many times. The V call is TRBV4-1, the J call TRBJ2-3, with D unresolved. The CDR3 totals 14 residues. V lost 4 bases and J lost 4, with 12 bases in between. Per germline, CDR1 MGHRA and CDR2 YSYEKL. This CDR3 reads CASSPPGSPDTQYF. The CDR3 nucleotides are TGCGCCAGCAGCCCTCCAGGTAGTCCAGATACGCAGTATTTT.

This clonotype was detected many times. The rearrangement joins TRBV24-1 to TRBJ2-2, with D unresolved. The CDR3 is 14 amino acids. Trimming took off 6 bases at V and 0 bases at J, with 7 bases between the two ends. Germline V gives CDR1 KGHDR, CDR2 SFDVKD. The CDR3 sequence: CATSLGTNTGELFF. As DNA, the CDR3 is TGTGCCACCAGTCTCGGAACGAACACCGGGGAGCTGTTTTTT.

The CDR3 here is CSASIRTSGDTQYF. The CDR3 nucleotides are TGCAGTGCCAGCATCAGGACTAGCGGAGATACGCAGTATTTT. This chain links TRBV20-1 with TRBJ2-3; 10 nucleotides agree with TRBD2. Germline loops: CDR1 DFQATT, CDR2 SNEGSKA (reference sequence). V dropped 6 bases and J dropped 5; count of bases not matched to a gene: 8. The CDR3 runs to 14 residues.

The J gene is TRBJ1-2, the V gene TRBV24-1; the match to TRBD1 covers 9 bases. Germline V gives CDR1 KGHDR, CDR2 SFDVKD. With 3 bases clipped from V and 6 bases from J, the junction kept 1 base outside the gene matches. The CDR3 totals 13 residues. CDR3 residues: CATSDRTGDGYTF. The CDR3 DNA follows: TGTGCCACCAGTGATCGGACAGGGGATGGCTACACCTTC.

At least ten counts were recorded for this clonotype. V usage is TRBV5-5 and J usage is TRBJ2-5; TRBD2 matches 13 bases. This CDR3 contains 16 residues. Losses at the gene ends were 5 bases for V and 9 bases for J; bases not matched to a gene: 13. Germline CDR1 and CDR2: SGHKS and YYEKEE (reference sequence). DNA for the CDR3: TGTGCCAGCAGTACTCAACTAGCGGGAGGGCCCGGGTCCCAGTACTTC. This codes for CASSTQLAGGPGSQYF.

The chain employs TRBV2 and TRBJ2-7; D perhaps matches TRBD1 (6 bases). Germline CDR1 is SNHLY and CDR2 is FYNNEI. The CDR3 consists of 15 residues. V gave up 6 bases and J gave up 0 bases, with 15 bases separating them. Here the CDR3 reads CASRDRTASSYEQYF. The CDR3 DNA is TGTGCCAGCAGAGATCGGACAGCTAGCTCCTACGAGCAGTACTTC.

This clonotype was seen more than once but under ten times. V usage is TRBV6-5 and J usage is TRBJ2-2, with 14 bases aligning to TRBD2. This CDR3 is 19 amino acids long. The trim removed 6 bases at V and 6 bases at J, leaving 15 bases unmatched. CDR1 MNHEY and CDR2 SVGAGI come from the germline V gene. The CDR3 sequence is CASSPLPGLAGVEAGELFF. In DNA, the CDR3 is TGTGCCAGCAGCCCTCTACCGGGACTAGCGGGAGTTGAAGCCGGGGAGCTGTTTTTT.

As for this clonotype: Mismatch with germline at one junction end may stem from a read error. This chain joins TRBV9 and TRBJ2-2, with D possibly TRBD2 on 5 matching bases. Germline loops: CDR1 SGDLS, CDR2 YYNGEE. CDR3 size: 16 residues. The DNA of the CDR3 is TGTGCCAGCAGCCCTAAGTTTCTACTACAAGCCGGGGAGCCGTTTTTT. Translated: CASSPKFLLQAGEPFF.

This clonotype was counted many times. This rearrangement joins TRBV5-5 to TRBJ2-2; no reliable D call. This CDR3 spans 16 amino acids. V gave up 1 base and J gave up 3 bases, with 13 bases separating them. Germline V lookup: CDR1 SGHKS, CDR2 YYEKEE (reference sequence). The CDR3 loop is CASSLRYSSYTGELFF. DNA for the CDR3: TGTGCCAGCAGCTTGAGGTACTCATCGTACACCGGGGAGCTGTTTTTT.

This clonotype was recorded many times. The chain is built from TRBV5-1 and TRBJ2-3, with D perhaps matching TRBD2 (5 bases). CDR1 is SGHRS, CDR2 YFSETQ, per germline. Between the trimmed V and J ends, which lost 4 bases and 3 bases, there was a span of 12 bases. CDR3 length equals 14 residues. The CDR3 coding sequence is TGCGCCAGCAGCCCGAGCCTAGCAACAGATACGCAGTATTTT. It encodes CASSPSLATDTQYF. Combining the CDR3 with reference TRBV5-1 and TRBJ2-3 gives the whole variable domain KAGVTQTPRYLIKTRGQQVTLSCSPISGHRSVSWYQQTPGQGLQFLFEYFSETQRNKGNFPGRFSGRQFSNSRSEMNVSTLELGDSALYLCASSPSLATDTQYFGPGTRLTVL.

Ten or more counts support this clonotype. The J gene is TRBJ1-5, the V gene TRBV19, with 7 positions matching TRBD1. The CDR3 is made up of 15 amino acids. Per germline, CDR1 LNHDA and CDR2 SQIVND (reference sequence). V was clipped by 7 bases and J by 9 bases; unmatched bases: 15. The CDR3 DNA reads as TGTGCCAGTAATCCCTGGACAGGCCACCTGGGGCCCCAGCATTTT. Its translation is CASNPWTGHLGPQHF.

Concerning this clonotype: Germline is not matched at one junction end, which may reflect a read error. The chain employs TRBV29-1 and TRBJ1-2; D is undetermined. The germline CDR1 and CDR2 sequences are SQVTM and ANQGSEA. This CDR3 has 11 residues. For the CDR3, the DNA is TGCAGCGTCGGGGAAAGTTATGGCTACAGCTTC. It specifies CSVGESYGYSF.

At least ten counts were recorded for this clonotype. The CDR3 sequence: CASSQDWGFTDTQYF. In nucleotides, the CDR3 is TGTGCCAGCAGCCAAGACTGGGGCTTCACAGATACGCAGTATTTT. The V gene is TRBV3-1, the J gene TRBJ2-3; maybe TRBD1 (5 bases). Germline V gives CDR1 LGHDT, CDR2 YNNKEL (reference sequence). This CDR3 is 15 amino acids long. The V end was cut by 0 bases, the J end by 2 bases, with 9 bases between.

J is TRBJ1-6 and V is TRBV10-3, with 7 bases aligning to TRBD1. The CDR3 loop spans 16 amino acids. V shed 10 bases and J 0 bases; nucleotides not matched to a gene: 9. The germline gives CDR1 ENHRY, CDR2 SYGVKD. Here the CDR3 DNA reads TGTGCCACGCACGACAGGGACACCTCCTATAATTCACCCCTCCACTTT. Translation gives CATHDRDTSYNSPLHF.

This clonotype has ten or more counts. The chain joins TRBV4-2 to TRBJ1-6, with 8 nucleotides matching TRBD1. V trimming: 7 bases; J trimming: 9 bases; junction bases outside the gene matches: 11. Per the germline V gene, CDR1 is LGHNA and CDR2 is YNFKEQ. This CDR3 contains 15 residues. The chain's CDR3 is CASTTTGGGGSPLHF. CDR3 coding DNA: TGTGCCAGCACCACAACAGGGGGAGGGGGTTCACCCCTCCACTTT.

The table lists this clonotype with many counts. This chain links TRBV5-1 with TRBJ2-5; D is unclear. V was clipped by 4 bases and J by 5 bases, with 12 bases between them. CDR3 size: 13 residues. Germline V lookup: CDR1 SGHRS, CDR2 YFSETQ. The CDR3 region is CASSPGQAETQYF. CDR3 bases: TGCGCCAGCAGCCCTGGGCAAGCCGAGACCCAGTACTTC.

As to this clonotype: The junction and the germline gene differ at one end; a read error may be behind it. The CDR3 protein is CASNEGTREEFF. DNA of the CDR3: TGTGCCAGCAATGAGGGGACCAGGGAGGAGTTCTTC. The chain links TRBV2 to TRBJ1-2; maybe TRBD1 (5 bases). Germline V gene data show CDR1 as SNHLY and CDR2 as FYNNEI. The CDR3 runs 12 residues.

This clonotype was counted at least ten times. The rearrangement joins TRBV6-6 to TRBJ1-1; D unclear. The CDR3 has 13 amino acids. Trimming shortened V by 2 bases and J by 5 bases, and 9 bases separated the two germline ends. Germline lookup yields CDR1 MNHNY and CDR2 SVGAGI (reference sequence). The CDR3 sequence: CASSYLGRTEAFF. The DNA for the CDR3 is TGTGCCAGCAGTTACCTTGGCCGGACTGAAGCTTTCTTT.